This entry lists 28 T cell receptor beta chains sequenced from one sample in a study of blood T cell repertoires in COVID-19. Here immunoSEQ multiplex PCR was the method, and the copy in TCRdb shows in-frame clones only, minus some. The data show tens of thousands of clones, around 84% seen once. Sequenced: peripheral blood. All receptors come from an elderly woman with acute or convalescent COVID-19.

V gene TRBV6-5 combines with J gene TRBJ1-5; TRBD1 matches at 7 bases. CDR3 size: 14 residues. V lost 6 bases and J lost 6; bases outside the gene matches: 8. Germline CDR1 MNHEY, CDR2 SVGAGI. CDR3 in DNA: TGTGCCAGCAGCCGCAGGGGGGTGGCTCAGCCCCAGCATTTT. Residues: CASSRRGVAQPQHF.

This chain links TRBV7-2 with TRBJ1-2; 8 bases are a match to TRBD1. The CDR3 covers 16 residues. V was clipped by 2 bases and J by 6 bases; unmatched bases: 11. Germline V gene lookup returns CDR1 SGHTA and CDR2 FQGNSA. DNA for the CDR3: TGTGCCAGCAGCTTAAGAAGGGCAGGGGGCAGGAATGGCTACACCTTC. Its protein product is CASSLRRAGGRNGYTF.

The rearrangement joins TRBV5-1 to TRBJ2-1, with 12 bases that match TRBD2. The CDR3 is made up of 16 amino acids. Looked up from germline, CDR1 is SGHRS and CDR2 is YFSETQ. V lost 2 bases to trimming and J lost 1 base; unmatched junction nucleotides: 1. The CDR3 coding sequence is TGCGCCAGCAGCTTTGGACTAGCGGGATCCTACAATGAGCAGTTCTTC. This encodes CASSFGLAGSYNEQFF.

This clone occurred once. The chain recombines TRBV7-9 with TRBJ2-3, with a possible D match to TRBD2 (5 bases). The germline V gene has CDR1 SEHNR and CDR2 FQNEAQ (reference sequence). The CDR3 consists of 13 residues. Trimming shortened V by 7 bases and J by 2 bases, and 10 bases separated the two germline ends. The CDR3 DNA reads as TGTGCCAGCACCCTAGCAGCCACAGATACGCAGTATTTT. Residues: CASTLAATDTQYF.

With respect to this clone: It is unclear where the CDR3 begins or ends on the DNA, so no DNA is shown, and the CDR3 is as TCRdb lists it. The rearrangement uses TRBV9 and TRBJ1-2; the table's D call of TRBD1 was not tested on the DNA. Germline V gene data show CDR1 as SGDLS and CDR2 as YYNGEE. The CDR3 region is 14 residues in length, termini included. The chain's CDR3 is CASSVGPGTGSNTF.

The rearrangement joins TRBV15 to TRBJ1-3; D ambiguous. Trimming pared 0 bases from V and 0 bases from J, leaving 15 bases between. The CDR3 runs to 18 residues. CDR1 is LNHNV and CDR2 is YYDKDF in the germline V gene (reference sequence). The CDR3 DNA reads as TGTGCCACCAGCAGAGATAGCGTCGTCACTCACTCTGGAAACACCATATATTTT. Translated: CATSRDSVVTHSGNTIYF. The full variable domain, in which reference TRBV15 and TRBJ1-3 provide the parts outside the CDR3, is DAMVIQNPRYQVTQFGKPVTLSCSQTLNHNVMYWYQQKSSQAPKLLFHYYDKDFNNEADTPDNFQSRRPNTSFCFLDIRSPGLGDTAMYLCATSRDSVVTHSGNTIYFGEGSWLTVV.

By its share, this clone is large (0.1 to 1%). The chain couples TRBV14 to TRBJ1-2; D call uncertain. Trimming took off 0 bases at V and 6 bases at J, with 5 bases between the two ends. The CDR3 extends over 12 amino acids. The germline V gene has CDR1 SGHDN and CDR2 FVKESK. The CDR3 loop is CASSQDRHGYTF. The CDR3 coding sequence is TGTGCCAGCAGCCAAGACAGGCATGGCTACACCTTC. Looking up the rest from reference TRBV14 and TRBJ1-2 gives the full variable domain: EAGVTQFPSHSVIEKGQTVTLRCDPISGHDNLYWYRRVMGKEIKFLLHFVKESKQDESGMPNNRFLAERTGGTYSTLKVQPAELEDSGVYFCASSQDRHGYTFGSGTRLTVV.

CDR3 residues: CASSLVITDTQYF. In DNA, the CDR3 is TGTGCCAGCAGCTTAGTCATCACAGATACGCAGTATTTT. V and J are TRBV11-2 and TRBJ2-3; D unresolved. The CDR3 is 13 amino acids. V was cut by 1 base and J by 2 bases, with 4 bases left in between. Germline values: CDR1 SGHAT, CDR2 FQNNGV. Together with reference TRBV11-2 and TRBJ2-3, the CDR3 gives the full variable domain: EAGVAQSPRYKIIEKRQSVAFWCNPISGHATLYWYQQILGQGPKLLIQFQNNGVVDDSQLPKDRFSAERLKGVDSTLKIQPAKLEDSAVYLCASSLVITDTQYFGPGTRLTVL.

V usage is TRBV27 and J usage is TRBJ1-2; TRBD1 agrees at 9 bases. The CDR3 sequence is 13 residues long. Germline assignment: CDR1 MNHEY and CDR2 SMNVEV (reference sequence). V lost 5 bases to trimming and J lost 3 bases; unmatched junction nucleotides: 1. CDR3 sequence: CASSRDRDYGYTF. The CDR3 DNA follows: TGTGCCAGCAGTAGGGACAGGGACTATGGCTACACCTTC.

J is TRBJ2-3 and V is TRBV6-4, with 7 positions matching TRBD2. The CDR3 length is 16 residues. The V and J ends lost 6 bases and 3 bases, in that order; junction bases with no gene match: 12. Per the germline V gene, CDR1 is MRHNA and CDR2 is SNTAGT. This CDR3 is CASRPTAGSVTDTQYF. CDR3 DNA: TGTGCCAGCAGGCCCACAGCGGGGAGTGTAACAGATACGCAGTATTTT.

The CDR3, as DNA: TGCGCCAGCAGTGAACAGCCCTACTACGAGCAGTACTTC. Protein product: CASSEQPYYEQYF. This sequence joins TRBV10-2 and TRBJ2-7; D unresolved. The CDR3 consists of 13 residues. Germline assignment: CDR1 WSHSY and CDR2 SAAADI. Trimming removed 3 bases from V and 3 bases from J, with 9 bases in between.

V and J are TRBV7-8 and TRBJ1-2, with D perhaps matching TRBD1 (6 bases). The CDR3 contains 12 residues. Germline CDR1 and CDR2: SGHVS and FQNEAQ. With 2 bases removed from V and 7 bases from J, the gap between germline ends came to 8 bases. The CDR3 region has the DNA TGTGCCAGCAGCTTAACAGGGAGTGGCTACACCTTC. It yields the protein CASSLTGSGYTF.

The chain has TRBV5-8 and TRBJ2-1, with a weak D call TRBD2 (5 bases). Germline values: CDR1 SGHTS, CDR2 YDEGEE. V was pared by 0 bases and J by 7 bases, with 8 bases between. The CDR3 contains 13 residues. The DNA for the CDR3 is TGTGCCAGCAGCTTGGGACCGGGGAATGAGCAGTTCTTC. It codes for CASSLGPGNEQFF.

The genes are TRBV18 and TRBJ1-2; possible D gene TRBD1, 6 bases. The ends were cut back, 6 bases at V and 10 bases at J, with 24 bases in the middle. The CDR3 has 15 amino acids. The germline gives CDR1 KGHSH, CDR2 LQKENI. The DNA of the CDR3 is TGTGCCAGCTCCCCAACCCCGGGACATACTCGAGACTACACCTTC. Translated, it gives CASSPTPGHTRDYTF.

The chain is built from TRBV9 and TRBJ2-1; 7 bases align to TRBD1. CDR1 is SGDLS, CDR2 YYNGEE, per germline. The V segment lost 3 bases and the J segment 3 bases; nucleotides outside the gene matches: 6. The CDR3 is 15 amino acids. The CDR3: CASSGRGPHYNEQFF. CDR3 nucleotides: TGTGCCAGCAGCGGAAGGGGGCCGCACTACAATGAGCAGTTCTTC. The whole variable domain, filled in from reference TRBV9 and TRBJ2-1, reads DSGVTQTPKHLITATGQRVTLRCSPRSGDLSVYWYQQSLDQGLQFLIQYYNGEERAKGNILERFSAQQFPDLHSELNLSSLELGDSALYFCASSGRGPHYNEQFFGPGTRLTVL.

The chain is built from TRBV25-1 and TRBJ1-2; D perhaps matches TRBD1 (6 bases). With 2 bases removed from V and 4 bases from J, the gap between germline ends came to 11 bases. Looked up from germline, CDR1 is MGHDK and CDR2 is SYGVNS. There are 14 residues in the CDR3. The CDR3 loop reads CASSEQGQSYGYTF. DNA of the CDR3: TGTGCCAGCAGTGAACAGGGACAAAGCTATGGCTACACCTTC.

This clone has a handful of counts. This chain links TRBV2 with TRBJ1-5; 10 bases line up with TRBD1. This CDR3 is built from 15 residues. V trimming: 6 bases; J trimming: 4 bases; junction bases outside the gene matches: 6. Per germline, CDR1 SNHLY and CDR2 FYNNEI. The CDR3 sequence is CASRPTGGANQPQHF. The CDR3 DNA is TGTGCCAGCAGGCCGACAGGGGGCGCGAATCAGCCCCAGCATTTT.

V and J are TRBV6-5 and TRBJ1-1, with D unclear. Germline V lookup: CDR1 MNHEY, CDR2 SVGAGI. This CDR3 region has 15 residues. V gave up 0 bases and J gave up 4 bases, with 12 bases separating them. CDR3: CASSYSMPGVTEAFF. For the CDR3, the DNA is TGTGCCAGCAGTTACTCGATGCCGGGAGTCACTGAAGCTTTCTTT.

The chain is built from TRBV6-6 and TRBJ1-3, with D tentatively TRBD1 (6 bases). The V gene lost 5 bases and the J gene lost 4 bases, with 21 bases spanning the gap. The CDR3 is made up of 17 amino acids. Germline assignment: CDR1 MNHNY and CDR2 SVGAGI (reference sequence). As DNA, the CDR3 is TGTGCCAGCAGTCCCATCACAGGGAGGGGGTCAGGAAACACCATATATTTT. It is translated as CASSPITGRGSGNTIYF.

The chain is built from TRBV2 and TRBJ1-5; 8 bases fit TRBD1. The CDR3 contains 13 residues. Germline V CDR1 and CDR2: SNHLY, FYNNEI. Germline trimming cut 5 bases from V and 4 bases from J; bases unmatched to any gene: 1. This chain's CDR3 is CASSRDRNQPQHF. CDR3 coding DNA: TGTGCCAGCAGTCGGGACAGGAATCAGCCCCAGCATTTT.

The chain couples TRBV30 to TRBJ1-2; 7 positions agree with TRBD1. Looked up from germline, CDR1 is GTSNPN and CDR2 is SVGIG (reference sequence). There are 13 residues in the CDR3. With V trimmed by 8 bases and J by 7 bases, 13 bases remained unmatched. The CDR3 DNA sequence: TGTGCCGCAGAACGACAGGGCAGGAGTGGCTACACCTTC. It codes for CAAERQGRSGYTF. Complete variable domain (other parts from reference TRBV30 and TRBJ1-2): SQTIHQWPATLVQPVGSPLSLECTVEGTSNPNLYWYRQAAGRGLQLLFYSVGIGQISSEVPQNLSASRPQDRQFILSSKKLLLSDSGFYLCAAERQGRSGYTFGSGTRLTVV.

This clone showed up just once. J is TRBJ1-4 and V is TRBV6-5; 9 bases align to TRBD1. Germline assignment: CDR1 MNHEY and CDR2 SVGAGI. The CDR3 contains 14 residues. V lost 7 bases and J lost 8; bases outside the gene matches: 8. The DNA of the CDR3 is TGTGCCAGCACCGAGGGGGACAGGGAAGAAAAACTGTTTTTT. Protein product: CASTEGDREEKLFF.

The chain recombines TRBV3-1 (or the pseudogene TRBV3-2) with TRBJ2-1; possible D gene TRBD1, 6 bases. The CDR3 is 15 amino acids. V lost 4 bases and J 7 bases, leaving 17 bases between the germline ends. Germline CDR1 LGHDT, CDR2 YNNKEL (reference sequence). The CDR3 DNA follows: TGTGCCAGCAGCCCTTTAGGGGGAGAAGTTAATGAGCAGTTCTTC. This gives the protein CASSPLGGEVNEQFF.

The V and J genes are TRBV15 and TRBJ1-1; 8 nucleotides align to TRBD1. The length of the CDR3 is 15 residues. V gave up 3 bases and J gave up 1 base; unmatched junction bases: 4. CDR1 is LNHNV, CDR2 YYDKDF, per germline (reference sequence). The CDR3 DNA sequence: TGTGCCACCAGCAGGCCCGGACAGGGGAACACTGAAGCTTTCTTT. The encoded protein is CATSRPGQGNTEAFF.

V and J are TRBV2 and TRBJ1-5; weak D call: TRBD1 (6 bases). CDR3 length: 14 residues. Germline assignment: CDR1 SNHLY and CDR2 FYNNEI. V lost 5 bases to trimming and J lost 2 bases, with 10 bases between them. The CDR3 region is CASSISGGNQPQHF. DNA for the CDR3: TGTGCCAGCAGTATTTCAGGGGGCAATCAGCCCCAGCATTTT. The full variable domain, with the rest looked up from reference TRBV2 and TRBJ1-5, is EPEVTQTPSHQVTQMGQEVILRCVPISNHLYFYWYRQILGQKVEFLVSFYNNEISEKSEIFDDQFSVERPDGSNFTLKIRSTKLEDSAMYFCASSISGGNQPQHFGDGTRLSIL.

The V gene is TRBV7-9, the J gene TRBJ1-2; the D gene is possibly TRBD1 (5 bases). The V end lost 6 bases, the J end lost 10 bases, and 15 bases lay between the germline ends. CDR1 is SEHNR, CDR2 FQNEAQ, per germline (reference sequence). This CDR3 has 12 residues. This CDR3 reads CASSRPTVLYTF. CDR3 DNA sequence: TGTGCCAGCAGTCGACCGACAGTTCTCTACACCTTC. Looking up the rest from reference TRBV7-9 and TRBJ1-2 gives the full variable domain: DTGVSQNPRHKITKRGQNVTFRCDPISEHNRLYWYRQTLGQGPEFLTYFQNEAQLEKSRLLSDRFSAERPKGSFSTLEIQRTEQGDSAMYLCASSRPTVLYTFGSGTRLTVV.

This clone was detected a few times. V gene TRBV6-5 combines with J gene TRBJ1-1; D is unresolved. V was pared by 7 bases and J by 0 bases, with 9 bases between. Germline V gene sequence: CDR1 MNHEY, CDR2 SVGAGI. This CDR3 has 13 amino acids. CDR3 sequence reads: CASKVTLNTEAFF. The CDR3 region has the DNA TGTGCCAGCAAGGTGACACTGAACACTGAAGCTTTCTTT.

J is TRBJ2-3 and V is TRBV2; 7 bases agree with TRBD2. V lost 3 bases, J lost 4 bases, and 4 bases stayed unmatched. This CDR3 is 14 amino acids long. Germline lookup yields CDR1 SNHLY and CDR2 FYNNEI. CDR3 region: CASSDRGGADTQYF. The CDR3 DNA follows: TGTGCCAGCAGTGACCGGGGAGGGGCAGATACGCAGTATTTT. Full variable domain (missing parts from reference TRBV2 and TRBJ2-3): EPEVTQTPSHQVTQMGQEVILRCVPISNHLYFYWYRQILGQKVEFLVSFYNNEISEKSEIFDDQFSVERPDGSNFTLKIRSTKLEDSAMYFCASSDRGGADTQYFGPGTRLTVL.